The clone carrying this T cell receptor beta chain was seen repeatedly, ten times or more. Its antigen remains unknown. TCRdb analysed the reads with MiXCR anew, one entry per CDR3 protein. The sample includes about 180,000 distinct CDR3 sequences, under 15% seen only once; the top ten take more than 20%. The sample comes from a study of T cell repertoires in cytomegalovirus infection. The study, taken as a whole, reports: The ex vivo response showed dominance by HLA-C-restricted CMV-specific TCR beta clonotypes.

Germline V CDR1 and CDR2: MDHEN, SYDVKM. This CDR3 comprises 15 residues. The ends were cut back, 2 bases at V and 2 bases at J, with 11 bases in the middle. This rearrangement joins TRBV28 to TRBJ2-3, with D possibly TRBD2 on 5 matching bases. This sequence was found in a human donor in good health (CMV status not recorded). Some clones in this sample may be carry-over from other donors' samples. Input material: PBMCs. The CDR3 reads CASSLIGLTTDTQYF. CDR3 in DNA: TGTGCCAGCAGTTTAATAGGACTTACCACAGATACGCAGTATTTT.